The entry that follows covers one TCR beta chain sequence. This sample is drawn from a study of blood T cell repertoires in COVID-19. Study as a whole: The study drew acute and convalescent COVID-19 samples from the United States, Italy and Spain. PBMCs, B-cell-depleted T cells, or T cells were the source of the cDNA or gDNA that made up the material.

Assay: immunoSEQ multiplex PCR; the TCRdb copy retains only in-frame clones and omits some. The sample carries some 200,000 clones, approximately 85% recorded once. The CDR3 consists of 17 residues. V gave up 4 bases and J gave up 0 bases, with 16 bases separating them. Germline values: CDR1 SGHVS, CDR2 FNYEAQ. The sequenced sample consisted of peripheral blood. The J gene is TRBJ1-3, the V gene TRBV7-6, with a weak D call TRBD1 (6 bases). The receptor was derived from a woman older than 75 with acute or convalescent COVID-19. The CDR3 sequence: CASSSRDRLISGNTIYF. The CDR3 bases are TGTGCCAGCAGCTCCAGAGACAGGTTGATCTCTGGAAACACCATATATTTT.